One and the same sample provided the 5 T cell receptor beta chains below, sequenced in a study of CD8 T cells in ankylosing spondylitis. Findings of the study overall: Seemingly characteristic of ankylosing spondylitis blood was a TCR beta motif consisting of eight highly homologous variants.

From the 5' RACE reads, TCRdb called clonotypes with MiXCR, one entry per CDR3 protein. In the table there are some 400,000 distinct CDR3 sequences, around 24% of which are singletons. These receptors' targets are unknown. The material sequenced was blood, either unsorted or a sorted T cell fraction (not recorded which). These receptors all come from a male donor with ankylosing spondylitis.

In nucleotides, the CDR3 is TGCAGCGTTTGCGCAGGGAATAGTAATCAGCCCCAGCATTTT. Translated: CSVCAGNSNQPQHF. The chain has TRBV29-1 and TRBJ1-5, with D tentatively TRBD1 (5 bases). V dropped 5 bases and J dropped 4 bases, with 15 bases sitting between them. The germline CDR1 and CDR2 sequences are SQVTM and ANQGSEA. There are 14 residues in the CDR3.

The V and J genes are TRBV5-1 and TRBJ2-7; D possibly corresponds to TRBD1 (6 bases). Trimming removed 4 bases from V and 2 bases from J, with 16 bases in between. From germline, CDR1 is SGHRS and CDR2 YFSETQ. The CDR3 spans 15 residues. Here the CDR3 reads CASSPRPTGTYEQYF. The CDR3 bases are TGCGCCAGCAGCCCGAGACCGACAGGAACCTACGAGCAGTACTTC.

The V and J genes are TRBV5-6 and TRBJ2-5; D may be TRBD1 (6 bases). Looked up from germline, CDR1 is SGHDT and CDR2 is YYEEEE. The CDR3 totals 16 residues. Trimming shortened V by 4 bases and J by 0 bases, and 16 bases separated the two germline ends. The CDR3 spells CASSLGTPVHQETQYF. The DNA for the CDR3 is TGTGCCAGCAGCCTCGGGACACCAGTTCACCAAGAGACCCAGTACTTC.

Ten or more counts support this clonotype. The gene calls are TRBV12-3 or TRBV12-4 and TRBJ2-5; 12 nucleotides match TRBD2. There are 16 residues in the CDR3. The V and J ends lost 2 bases and 6 bases, in that order; junction bases with no gene match: 7. CDR3 sequence reads: CASSLRLAGAPKTQYF. The CDR3 nucleotides read TGTGCCAGCAGTTTAAGACTAGCGGGGGCCCCCAAGACCCAGTACTTC.

This clonotype was picked up one time. The rearrangement uses TRBV7-3 and TRBJ1-1; no firm D call. Trimming removed 5 bases at V and 1 base at J, with 8 bases between. CDR3 length: 13 amino acids. Germline V gene sequence: CDR1 SGHTA, CDR2 FQGTGA. The CDR3 loop reads CASSHGPNTEAFF. The CDR3 region has the DNA TGTGCCAGCAGCCACGGACCGAACACTGAAGCTTTCTTT. The complete variable domain, with remaining parts taken from reference TRBV7-3 and TRBJ1-1, reads GAGVSQTPSNKVTEKGKYVELRCDPISGHTALYWYRQSLGQGPEFLIYFQGTGAADDSGLPNDRFFAVRPEGSVSTLKIQRTERGDSAVYLCASSHGPNTEAFFGQGTRLTVV.